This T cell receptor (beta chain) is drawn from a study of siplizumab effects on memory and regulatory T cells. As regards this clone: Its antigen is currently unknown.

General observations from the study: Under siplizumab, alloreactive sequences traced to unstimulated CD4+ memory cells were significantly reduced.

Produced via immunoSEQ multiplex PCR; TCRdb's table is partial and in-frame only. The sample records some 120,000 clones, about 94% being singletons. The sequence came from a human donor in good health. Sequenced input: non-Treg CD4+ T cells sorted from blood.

The CDR3 loop reads CASSQDWDRIYEQYF. CDR3 in DNA: TGTGCCAGCAGCCAAGATTGGGACAGGATCTACGAGCAGTACTTC. The chain links TRBV4-2 to TRBJ2-7; 8 bases match TRBD1. CDR1 and CDR2 (germline): LGHNA, YNFKEQ. The CDR3 loop spans 15 amino acids. J lost 3 bases, V lost 0 bases, and 4 bases had no gene match.